This T cell receptor (beta chain) appears in the sequencing data of a study of identical twins. General observations from the study: Low generation-probability sequences were in excess among twin-shared out-of-frame alpha sequences.

This clonotype was seen at least ten times. The antigen is undetermined. The CDR3 covers 15 residues. The V gene lost 1 base and the J gene lost 2 bases, with 9 bases spanning the gap. The germline gives CDR1 SSHAT, CDR2 FNYEAQ (reference sequence). TCRdb passed the 5' RACE reads through MiXCR, listing each CDR3 protein once. The sample holds about 100,000 distinct CDR3 sequences; under 7% are singletons and the top ten take approximately 12%. The TCR was taken from a woman between 50 and 59 years old in good health. Sequenced material: memory T cells sorted from blood. The V gene is TRBV7-7, the J gene TRBJ2-1; the D is unclear. CDR3 residues: CASSLDYSTYNEQFF. The CDR3 DNA sequence: TGTGCCAGCAGCTTAGACTATTCGACCTACAATGAGCAGTTCTTC.